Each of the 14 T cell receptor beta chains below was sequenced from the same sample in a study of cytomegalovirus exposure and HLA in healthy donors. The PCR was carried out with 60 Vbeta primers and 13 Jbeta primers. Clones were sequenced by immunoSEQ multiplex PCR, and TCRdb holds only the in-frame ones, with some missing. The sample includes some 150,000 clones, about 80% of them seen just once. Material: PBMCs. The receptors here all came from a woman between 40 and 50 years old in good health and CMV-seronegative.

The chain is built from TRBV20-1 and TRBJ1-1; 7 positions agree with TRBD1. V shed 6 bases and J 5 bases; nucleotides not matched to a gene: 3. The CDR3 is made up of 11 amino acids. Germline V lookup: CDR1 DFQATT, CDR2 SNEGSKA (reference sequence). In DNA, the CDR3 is TGCAGTGCGCCCAGGGGGACTGAAGCTTTCTTT. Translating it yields CSAPRGTEAFF.

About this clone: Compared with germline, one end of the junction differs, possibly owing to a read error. The CDR3 is CASSLGAEPRQLF. The CDR3, as DNA: TGTGCCAGCAGTTTGGGGGCGGAGCCGCGGCAGCTCTTC. This sequence joins TRBV27 and TRBJ2-1; the D gene is possibly TRBD1 (6 bases). This CDR3 has 13 amino acids. CDR1 and CDR2 (germline): MNHEY, SMNVEV (reference sequence).

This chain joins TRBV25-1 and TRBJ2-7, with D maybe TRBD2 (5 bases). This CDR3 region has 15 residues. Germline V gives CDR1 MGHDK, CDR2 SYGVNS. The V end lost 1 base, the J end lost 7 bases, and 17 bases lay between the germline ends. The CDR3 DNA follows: TGTGCCAGCAGTGAATTAGTCCCGGGAATGGGGGAGCAGTACTTC. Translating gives CASSELVPGMGEQYF.

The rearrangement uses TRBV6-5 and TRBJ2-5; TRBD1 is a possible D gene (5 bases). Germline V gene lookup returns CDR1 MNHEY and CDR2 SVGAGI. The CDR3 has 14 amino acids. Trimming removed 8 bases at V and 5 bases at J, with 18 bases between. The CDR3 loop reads CASLTSGAEETQYF. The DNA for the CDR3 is TGTGCCAGCCTCACTTCTGGGGCCGAGGAGACCCAGTACTTC.

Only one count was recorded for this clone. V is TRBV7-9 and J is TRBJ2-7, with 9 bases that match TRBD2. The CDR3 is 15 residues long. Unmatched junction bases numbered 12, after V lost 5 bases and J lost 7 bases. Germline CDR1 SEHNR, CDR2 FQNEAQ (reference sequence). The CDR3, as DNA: TGTGCCAGCAGCCGAGAGGCGGGAGGGCGCGGAGAGCAGTACTTC. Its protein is CASSREAGGRGEQYF.

The CDR3 protein is CAISGRTSGVVEQFF. CDR3 coding DNA: TGTGCCATCAGTGGAAGGACTAGCGGGGTTGTTGAGCAGTTCTTC. The chain uses TRBV10-3 and TRBJ2-1, with 12 bases aligning to TRBD2. Germline loops: CDR1 ENHRY, CDR2 SYGVKD. The V and J ends lost 4 bases and 9 bases, in that order; junction bases with no gene match: 7. The CDR3 has 15 residues.

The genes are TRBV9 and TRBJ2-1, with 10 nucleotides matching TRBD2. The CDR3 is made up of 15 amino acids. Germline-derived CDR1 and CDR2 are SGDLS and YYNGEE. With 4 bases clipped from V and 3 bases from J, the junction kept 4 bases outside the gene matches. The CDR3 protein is CASSPTSGNYNEQFF. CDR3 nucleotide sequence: TGTGCCAGCAGCCCAACTAGCGGGAACTACAATGAGCAGTTCTTC.

DNA for the CDR3: TGTGCCAGCAGCTTCACCGGGACTAGCGTCCACGAGCAGTACTTC. This encodes CASSFTGTSVHEQYF. This chain joins TRBV7-2 and TRBJ2-7; 10 bases align to TRBD2. The CDR3 sequence is 15 residues long. V was pared by 3 bases and J by 5 bases, with 7 bases of the junction left unmatched. Per the germline V gene, CDR1 is SGHTA and CDR2 is FQGNSA.

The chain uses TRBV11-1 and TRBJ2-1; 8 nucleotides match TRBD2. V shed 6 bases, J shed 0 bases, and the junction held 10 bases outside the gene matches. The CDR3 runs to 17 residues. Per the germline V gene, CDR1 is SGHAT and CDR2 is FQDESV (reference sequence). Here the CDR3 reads CASRHLAGTGSYNEQFF. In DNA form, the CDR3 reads TGTGCCAGCAGGCATCTAGCGGGTACTGGCTCCTACAATGAGCAGTTCTTC.

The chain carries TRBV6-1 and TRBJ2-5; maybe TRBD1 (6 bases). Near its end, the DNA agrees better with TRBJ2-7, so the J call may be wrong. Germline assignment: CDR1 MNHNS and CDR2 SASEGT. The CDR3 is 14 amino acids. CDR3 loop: CASSETYGGHEQYF. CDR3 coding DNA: TGTGCCAGCAGTGAGACCTATGGGGGCCACGAGCAGTACTTC.

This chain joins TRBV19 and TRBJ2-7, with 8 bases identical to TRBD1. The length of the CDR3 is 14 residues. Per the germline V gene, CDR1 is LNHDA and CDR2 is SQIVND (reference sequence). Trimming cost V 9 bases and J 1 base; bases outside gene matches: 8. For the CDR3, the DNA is TGTGCCAGCGCCTCCTGGACAGGGTCCTACGAGCAGTACTTC. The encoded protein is CASASWTGSYEQYF.

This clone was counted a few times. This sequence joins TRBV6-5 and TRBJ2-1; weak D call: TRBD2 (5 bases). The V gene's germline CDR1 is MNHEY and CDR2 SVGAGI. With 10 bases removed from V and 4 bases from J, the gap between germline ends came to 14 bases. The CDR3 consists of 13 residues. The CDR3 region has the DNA TGTGCCACCCGGGGTTATTCGTACAATGAGCAGTTCTTC. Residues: CATRGYSYNEQFF.

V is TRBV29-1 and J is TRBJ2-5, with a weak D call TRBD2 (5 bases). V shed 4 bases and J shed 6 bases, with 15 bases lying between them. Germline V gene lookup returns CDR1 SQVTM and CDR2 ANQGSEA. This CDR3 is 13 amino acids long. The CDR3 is CSVGTHREQTQYF. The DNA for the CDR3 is TGCAGCGTTGGGACTCATCGAGAACAGACCCAGTACTTC.

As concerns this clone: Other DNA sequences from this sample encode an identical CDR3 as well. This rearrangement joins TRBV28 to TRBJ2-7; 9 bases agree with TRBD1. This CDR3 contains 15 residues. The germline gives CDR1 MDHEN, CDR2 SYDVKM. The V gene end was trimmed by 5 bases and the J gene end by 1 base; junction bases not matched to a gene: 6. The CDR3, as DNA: TGTGCCAGCAGTCCTGGGGGGACAGGGTCCTACGAGCAGTACTTC. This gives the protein CASSPGGTGSYEQYF.